These 18 T cell receptor beta chains came from one sample sequenced in a study of cytomegalovirus exposure and HLA in healthy donors. Use of 60 Vbeta and 13 Jbeta primers characterized the PCR. Sequencing was performed with immunoSEQ multiplex PCR; in TCRdb, only in-frame clones are kept and a portion is missing. The sample lists some 170,000 clones, about three quarters occurring once. The sequencing sample was made of PBMCs. The origin of the receptors is a man in his forties in good health and CMV-seropositive.

This sequence joins TRBV5-4 and TRBJ2-1; the D gene is possibly TRBD2 (5 bases). Trimming pared 0 bases from V and 8 bases from J, leaving 9 bases between. This CDR3 is built from 13 residues. Germline CDR1 and CDR2: SGHNT and YYREEE (reference sequence). Written as DNA, the CDR3 is TGTGCCAGCAGCTTGGGCCCCGGGGATGAGCAGTTCTTC. Amino acids: CASSLGPGDEQFF.

V is TRBV11-2 and J is TRBJ1-4; 7 bases agree with TRBD1. The CDR3 runs to 15 residues. Per germline, CDR1 SGHAT and CDR2 FQNNGV. Germline trimming cut 5 bases from V and 4 bases from J; bases unmatched to any gene: 7. The CDR3 reads CASSPLGQINEKLFF. For the CDR3, the DNA is TGTGCCAGCAGCCCCCTGGGACAGATTAATGAAAAACTGTTTTTT.

V usage is TRBV19 and J usage is TRBJ1-5; unclear D gene. Trimming shortened V by 6 bases and J by 2 bases, and 8 bases separated the two germline ends. Germline CDR1 LNHDA, CDR2 SQIVND (reference sequence). The CDR3 length is 13 residues. In DNA form, the CDR3 reads TGTGCCAGTAGAGTCGGGGGCAATCAGCCCCAGCATTTT. Its protein is CASRVGGNQPQHF.

V usage is TRBV2 and J usage is TRBJ2-3; tentatively, D is TRBD2 (6 bases). CDR3 length: 13 residues. In germline, CDR1 is SNHLY, CDR2 FYNNEI. V was trimmed by 7 bases and J by 6 bases, leaving 14 bases between them. The CDR3 protein is CASNLEGPDTQYF. The CDR3 DNA follows: TGTGCCAGCAATTTGGAGGGGCCCGATACGCAGTATTTT.

The chain employs TRBV27 and TRBJ2-5; D gene uncertain. Deletions cut 5 bases from V and 4 bases from J, with 14 bases between. The CDR3 spans 14 residues. Germline lookup yields CDR1 MNHEY and CDR2 SMNVEV (reference sequence). The CDR3 sequence: CASSKVLGGETQYF. The CDR3 nucleotides read TGTGCCAGCAGTAAGGTATTAGGCGGAGAGACCCAGTACTTC.

This clone came up a few times. V is TRBV19 and J is TRBJ2-1, with 7 bases identical to TRBD2. CDR1 is LNHDA, CDR2 SQIVND, per germline (reference sequence). The V and J ends lost 3 bases and 8 bases, in that order; junction bases with no gene match: 10. The CDR3 sequence is 15 residues long. The CDR3 bases are TGTGCCAGTAGTATTTCCGGGACTATGGGCTATGAGCAGTTCTTC. Amino acid sequence: CASSISGTMGYEQFF.

This clone was seen a single time. The chain joins TRBV6-1 to TRBJ2-7, with 9 positions matching TRBD1. From germline, CDR1 is MNHNS and CDR2 SASEGT. This CDR3 has 12 residues. J gave up 11 bases and V 3 bases, and 5 bases lay outside the gene matches. CDR3 residues: CASSEIRDREYF. The CDR3 nucleotides read TGTGCCAGCAGTGAGATCCGGGACAGGGAGTACTTC.

This sequence joins TRBV29-1 and TRBJ2-2, with 9 bases matching TRBD1. V shed 7 bases, J shed 6 bases, and the junction held 15 bases outside the gene matches. The CDR3 length is 16 residues. Germline CDR1 SQVTM, CDR2 ANQGSEA. In DNA, the CDR3 is TGCAGCGGCTTGAGATTCACAGGGGGCTCCGCCGGGGAGCTGTTTTTT. Its translation is CSGLRFTGGSAGELFF.

The J gene is TRBJ2-5, the V gene TRBV5-5; 11 bases are shared with TRBD1. This CDR3 comprises 16 residues. V lost 3 bases and J lost 4; bases outside the gene matches: 8. The germline V gene encodes CDR1 SGHKS and CDR2 YYEKEE (reference sequence). CDR3 DNA: TGTGCCAGCAGCTACGGACAGGGGGCGCTTAGAGAGACCCAGTACTTC. It translates to CASSYGQGALRETQYF.

This clone came up a few times. This rearrangement joins TRBV4-1 to TRBJ1-1; no clear D. V shed 9 bases and J shed 0 bases, with 17 bases lying between them. From germline, CDR1 is MGHRA and CDR2 YSYEKL. This CDR3 spans 15 amino acids. The CDR3 protein is CASLLSPGLNTEAFF. In DNA, the CDR3 is TGCGCCAGTCTGCTGTCACCGGGATTGAACACTGAAGCTTTCTTT.

The rearrangement links TRBV4-2 to TRBJ2-1, with D possibly being TRBD2 (5 bases). V was shortened by 4 bases and J by 0 bases, with 13 bases between the two germline ends. The CDR3 has 16 residues. Looked up from germline, CDR1 is LGHNA and CDR2 is YNFKEQ. CDR3 protein: CASSPGSQSSYNEQFF. The CDR3 bases are TGTGCCAGCAGCCCGGGGAGCCAGAGCTCCTACAATGAGCAGTTCTTC.

The sample holds one count of this clone. This sequence joins TRBV19 and TRBJ2-3; 11 bases are a match to TRBD2. From germline, CDR1 is LNHDA and CDR2 SQIVND (reference sequence). The CDR3 has 16 amino acids. The ends lost 3 bases at V and 1 base at J; junction bases unmatched: 3. CDR3 residues: CASSITSGSGTDTQYF. CDR3 bases: TGTGCCAGTAGTATCACTAGCGGGAGTGGCACAGATACGCAGTATTTT. Based on the CDR3 plus reference TRBV19 and TRBJ2-3, the full variable domain is DGGITQSPKYLFRKEGQNVTLSCEQNLNHDAMYWYRQDPGQGLRLIYYSQIVNDFQKGDIAEGYSVSREKKESFPLTVTSAQKNPTAFYLCASSITSGSGTDTQYFGPGTRLTVL.

The chain employs TRBV21-1 and TRBJ2-7; the table's D gene call, TRBD1, was not cross checked with the DNA. TRBV21-1 represents a pseudogene. The CDR3 sequence is 19 residues long. CDR3: CASSKGSGTGRCFPYEQYF. CDR3 sequence (DNA): TGTGCCAGCAGCAAAGGTTCCGGGACAGGCAGGTGTTTCCCCTACGAGCAGTACTTC.

The chain recombines TRBV18 with TRBJ1-1; the D is unclear. CDR1 and CDR2 (germline): KGHSH, LQKENI. Trimming shortened V by 3 bases and J by 1 base, and 9 bases separated the two germline ends. This CDR3 comprises 14 residues. The CDR3 loop reads CASSPQPGNTEAFF. CDR3 bases: TGTGCCAGCTCACCCCAGCCGGGGAACACTGAAGCTTTCTTT.

This chain links TRBV29-1 with TRBJ2-7; 7 bases fit TRBD1. Germline CDR1 SQVTM, CDR2 ANQGSEA. V lost 5 bases, J lost 3 bases, and 7 bases stayed unmatched. This CDR3 is 13 amino acids long. CDR3 sequence: CSVSRQGIYEQYF. CDR3 in DNA: TGCAGCGTTTCAAGACAGGGAATCTACGAGCAGTACTTC.

This clone was seen more than once but under ten times. The J gene is TRBJ2-4, the V gene TRBV19; D unresolved. V lost 7 bases to trimming and J lost 9 bases, with 4 bases between them. The CDR3 contains 9 residues. From germline, CDR1 is LNHDA and CDR2 SQIVND (reference sequence). This CDR3 is CASIIIQYF. The DNA for the CDR3 is TGTGCCAGTATAATCATTCAGTACTTC.

The chain joins TRBV5-1 to TRBJ2-1, with TRBD2 matching over 14 bases. This CDR3 comprises 16 residues. From germline, CDR1 is SGHRS and CDR2 YFSETQ. V trimming: 4 bases; J trimming: 8 bases; junction bases outside the gene matches: 8. The chain's CDR3 is CASSAGTSGSWDEQFF. The DNA for the CDR3 is TGCGCCAGCAGCGCCGGGACTAGCGGGAGTTGGGATGAGCAGTTCTTC.

This clone was detected only a few times. The chain couples TRBV2 to TRBJ2-7; no firm D call. The germline V and J ends were trimmed by 6 bases and 6 bases, with 15 bases remaining between them. Germline V CDR1 and CDR2: SNHLY, FYNNEI. The CDR3 loop spans 13 amino acids. For the CDR3, the DNA is TGTGCCAGCAGGGGTAGCTCGCATCTCGAGCAGTACTTC. This codes for CASRGSSHLEQYF.